Sequencing of this TCR beta chain was carried out in a study of vaccination and CD4 T cells after COVID-19. TCRdb reanalysed the PCR reads using MiXCR and keeps one entry per CDR3 protein. This sample carries 31,000 or so distinct CDR3 sequences, about 49% of them seen once, and the ten largest clones take 5.5% to 7%. Trimming removed 1 base from V and 3 bases from J, with 15 bases in between. CDR3 length: 16 amino acids. The time point: late sampling 161 to 241 days after vaccination in three convalescent patients. Findings of the study overall: Counts of SARS-CoV-2-reactive clonotypes had a median that went from approximately 23 to 38, a nonsignificant change.

Worth noting for this clonotype: No antigen is known for it.

This clonotype was sampled from a human donor who had recovered from COVID-19. Sequencing used CD4+ T cells from blood, obtained about 7 months after SARS-CoV-2 vaccination. The rearrangement uses TRBV12-3 or TRBV12-4 and TRBJ2-5; D could derive from TRBD1 or TRBD2 (5 bases each). This chain's CDR3 is CASSLGRPLGEETQYF. CDR3 coding DNA: TGTGCCAGCAGTTTAGGGAGACCACTAGGGGAAGAGACCCAGTACTTC.